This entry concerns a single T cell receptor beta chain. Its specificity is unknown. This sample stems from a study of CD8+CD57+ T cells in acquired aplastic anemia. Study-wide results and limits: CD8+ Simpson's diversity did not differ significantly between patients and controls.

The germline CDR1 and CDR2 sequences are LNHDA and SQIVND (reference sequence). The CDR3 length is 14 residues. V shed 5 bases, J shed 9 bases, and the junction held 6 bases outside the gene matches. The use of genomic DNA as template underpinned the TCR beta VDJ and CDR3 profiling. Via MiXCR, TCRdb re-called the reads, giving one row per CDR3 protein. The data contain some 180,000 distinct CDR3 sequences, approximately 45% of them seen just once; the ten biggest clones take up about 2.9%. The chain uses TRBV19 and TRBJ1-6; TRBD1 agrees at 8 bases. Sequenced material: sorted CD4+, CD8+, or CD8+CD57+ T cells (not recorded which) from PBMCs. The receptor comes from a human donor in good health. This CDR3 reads CASSVGQGPSPLHF. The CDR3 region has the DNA TGTGCCAGTAGTGTCGGACAGGGACCTTCACCCCTCCACTTT.